This T cell receptor (beta chain) was found in a study of blood T cell repertoires in COVID-19. Turning to the study itself: Sites in the United States, Italy and Spain provided acute and convalescent COVID-19 samples. Nucleic acid was either cDNA or gDNA, and it came from T cells, B-cell-depleted T cells, or PBMCs.

Concerning this clone itself: Distinct nucleotide sequences in the sample also encode this CDR3.

Measured with immunoSEQ multiplex PCR; TCRdb has only the in-frame clones, and not every one. Of more than 150,000 clones listed, approximately 83% were seen once; the top ten hold 10% to 15%. V was clipped by 0 bases and J by 8 bases, with 14 bases between them. The CDR3 is 15 amino acids. Germline V gene lookup returns CDR1 SGDLS and CDR2 YYNGEE. The TCR was taken from a man in his 70s who had recovered from COVID-19. This chain links TRBV9 with TRBJ1-4; tentatively, D is TRBD1 (5 bases). Source material: peripheral blood. The CDR3 loop is CASSVGGREGEKLFF. The DNA of the CDR3 is TGTGCCAGCAGCGTAGGGGGCAGGGAAGGCGAAAAACTGTTTTTT.